These 6 T cell receptor beta chains originate from one sample sequenced in a study of T cells in Graves' hyperthyroidism and ophthalmopathy. RNA transcripts yielded amplified TCR beta CDR3 regions. The TCR CDR3 first-round RT-PCR relied on the HTBI primer set. A single record per CDR3 protein comes from TCRdb applying MiXCR to the multiplex PCR reads. The table has roughly 660,000 distinct CDR3 sequences, around 15% seen once; the top ten hold 15% to 17%. What was sequenced was blood. These TCRs come from a man aged 45-65 years with Graves' hyperthyroidism.

The chain couples TRBV30 to TRBJ2-7; 8 bases are shared with TRBD1. CDR3 size: 16 residues. Per the germline V gene, CDR1 is GTSNPN and CDR2 is SVGIG (reference sequence). V was pared by 4 bases and J by 1 base, with 12 bases of the junction left unmatched. CDR3: CAWIPLRDRPSYEQYF. For the CDR3, the DNA is TGTGCCTGGATTCCACTTCGGGACAGGCCATCCTACGAGCAGTACTTC.

The chain employs TRBV12-3 or TRBV12-4 and TRBJ1-5; no clear D. This CDR3 comprises 13 residues. The CDR3 here is CVTTLHINQPQHF. Written as DNA, the CDR3 is TGTGTCACCACCCTTCACATCAATCAGCCCCAGCATTTT.

This clonotype was detected ten times or more. In DNA form, the CDR3 reads TGCAGTGCTAGAGATACAGCAGACCAAAACATTCAGTACTTC. Its protein is CSARDTADQNIQYF. The gene calls are TRBV20-1 and TRBJ2-4; D uncertain. Germline V lookup: CDR1 DFQATT, CDR2 SNEGSKA (reference sequence). This CDR3 has 14 residues. V was trimmed by 0 bases and J by 5 bases, leaving 11 bases between them.

The chain has TRBV28 and TRBJ1-6; perhaps TRBD1 as D (6 bases). Germline values: CDR1 MDHEN, CDR2 SYDVKM. The length of the CDR3 is 16 residues. V was trimmed by 2 bases and J by 7 bases, leaving 15 bases between them. CDR3 in amino acids: CASSLRLGQLNSPLHF. CDR3 in DNA: TGTGCCAGCAGTTTACGGCTGGGACAACTGAATTCACCCCTCCACTTT. The entire variable domain, with the rest obtained from reference TRBV28 and TRBJ1-6, is as follows: DVKVTQSSRYLVKRTGEKVFLECVQDMDHENMFWYRQDPGLGLRLIYFSYDVKMKEKGDIPEGYSVSREKKERFSLILESASTNQTSMYLCASSLRLGQLNSPLHFGNGTRLTVT.

This clonotype was picked up many times. The chain has TRBV6-2 or TRBV6-3 and TRBJ2-1; TRBD2 matches at 14 bases. V was clipped by 2 bases and J by 0 bases; unmatched bases: 12. The CDR3 contains 21 residues. CDR1 and CDR2 (germline): MNHEY, SVGEGT. This chain's CDR3 is CASSYTVPGLAGAFSYNEQFF. The CDR3 coding sequence is TGTGCCAGCAGTTACACCGTCCCGGGACTAGCGGGAGCCTTCTCCTACAATGAGCAGTTCTTC.

This clonotype came up many times. The chain carries TRBV28 and TRBJ1-1; D is possibly TRBD1 (5 bases). This CDR3 is built from 14 residues. The V and J ends lost 4 bases and 4 bases respectively, with 13 bases between them. Germline lookup yields CDR1 MDHEN and CDR2 SYDVKM. CDR3 region: CASSSPGTVTEAFF. The CDR3 coding sequence is TGTGCCAGCAGTTCCCCCGGGACTGTCACTGAAGCTTTCTTT.